This T cell receptor beta chain was found in a study of CD8 T cells in Susac syndrome. Random hexamers served to reverse transcribe roughly 0.5 to 1 ug RNA. Coverage of TCR beta CDR3 amplification by immunoSEQ multiplex PCR extended to 54 Vbeta and 13 Jbeta. TCRdb redid the calling of the immunoSEQ multiplex PCR reads with MiXCR, one entry per CDR3 protein. There are about 200,000 distinct CDR3 sequences in the sample; 85% to 95% occur only once, and approximately 0.1% lies in the top ten. Sequencing of TCR beta, carried out with a high-throughput approach, was applied to CD8+ and CD4+ T cells from the blood. The healthy controls were matched to patients by age and sex. TEMRA cells underwent FACS enrichment and CD8+ and CD4+ T cells underwent negative isolation. V shed 6 bases, J shed 3 bases, and the junction held 5 bases outside the gene matches. The CDR3 has 13 amino acids. CDR1 is SQVTM and CDR2 is ANQGSEA in the germline V gene.

The chain is built from TRBV29-1 and TRBJ2-1; 7 nucleotides match TRBD2. The sample comprised CD4+ T cells from PBMCs. This TCR came from a human donor in good health. Here the CDR3 reads CSVEGLYYNEQFF. Here the CDR3 DNA reads TGCAGCGTAGAGGGACTATACTACAATGAGCAGTTCTTC.